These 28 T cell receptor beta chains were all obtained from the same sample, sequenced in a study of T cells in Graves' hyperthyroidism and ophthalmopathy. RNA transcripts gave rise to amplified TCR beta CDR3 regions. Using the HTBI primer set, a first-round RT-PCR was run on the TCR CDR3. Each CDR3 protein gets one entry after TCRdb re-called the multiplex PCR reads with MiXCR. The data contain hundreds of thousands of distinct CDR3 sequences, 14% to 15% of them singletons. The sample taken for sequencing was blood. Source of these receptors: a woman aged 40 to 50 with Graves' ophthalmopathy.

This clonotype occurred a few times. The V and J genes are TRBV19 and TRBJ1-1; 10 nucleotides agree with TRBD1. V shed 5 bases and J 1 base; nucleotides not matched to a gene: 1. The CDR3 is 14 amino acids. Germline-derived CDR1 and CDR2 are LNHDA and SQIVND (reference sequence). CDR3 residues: CASSDRGQNTEAFF. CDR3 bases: TGTGCCAGTAGTGACAGGGGGCAGAACACTGAAGCTTTCTTT.

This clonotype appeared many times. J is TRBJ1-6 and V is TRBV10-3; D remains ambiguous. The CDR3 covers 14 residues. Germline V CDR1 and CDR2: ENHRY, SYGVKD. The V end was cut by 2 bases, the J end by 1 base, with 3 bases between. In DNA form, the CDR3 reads TGTGCCATCAGTGAGGAGTCCTATAATTCACCCCTCCACTTT. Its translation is CAISEESYNSPLHF.

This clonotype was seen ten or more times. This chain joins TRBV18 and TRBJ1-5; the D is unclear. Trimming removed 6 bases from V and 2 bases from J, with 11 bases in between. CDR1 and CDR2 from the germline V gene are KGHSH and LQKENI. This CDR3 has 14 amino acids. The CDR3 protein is CASSVGNGNQPQHF. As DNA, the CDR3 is TGTGCCAGCTCGGTGGGGAACGGCAATCAGCCCCAGCATTTT.

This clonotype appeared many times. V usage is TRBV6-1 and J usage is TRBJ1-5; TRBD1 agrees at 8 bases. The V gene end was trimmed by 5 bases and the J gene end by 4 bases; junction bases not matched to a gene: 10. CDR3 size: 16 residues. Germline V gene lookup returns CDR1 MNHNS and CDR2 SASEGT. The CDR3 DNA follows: TGTGCCAGCAGTCCCGGGGATGACAGGGGTAATCAGCCCCAGCATTTT. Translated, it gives CASSPGDDRGNQPQHF.

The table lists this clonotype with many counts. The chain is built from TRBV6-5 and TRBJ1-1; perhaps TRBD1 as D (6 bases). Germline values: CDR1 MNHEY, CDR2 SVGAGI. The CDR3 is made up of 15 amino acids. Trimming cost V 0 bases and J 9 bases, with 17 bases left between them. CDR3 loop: CASSYSTGANGKAFF. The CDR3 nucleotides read TGTGCCAGCAGTTACTCGACGGGGGCAAATGGAAAAGCTTTCTTT.

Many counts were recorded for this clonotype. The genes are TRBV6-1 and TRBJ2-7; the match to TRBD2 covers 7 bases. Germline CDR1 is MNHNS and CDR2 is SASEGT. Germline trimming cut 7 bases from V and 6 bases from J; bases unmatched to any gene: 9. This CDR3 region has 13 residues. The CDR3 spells CASTWGSGGEQYF. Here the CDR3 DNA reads TGTGCCAGCACGTGGGGATCGGGAGGCGAGCAGTACTTC.

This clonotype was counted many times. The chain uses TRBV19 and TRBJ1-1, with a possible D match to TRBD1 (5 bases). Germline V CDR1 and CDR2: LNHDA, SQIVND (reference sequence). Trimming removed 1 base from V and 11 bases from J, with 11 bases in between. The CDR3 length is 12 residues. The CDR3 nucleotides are TGTGCCAGTAGTATAGGGGGCCCCCGTGCTTTCTTT. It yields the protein CASSIGGPRAFF.

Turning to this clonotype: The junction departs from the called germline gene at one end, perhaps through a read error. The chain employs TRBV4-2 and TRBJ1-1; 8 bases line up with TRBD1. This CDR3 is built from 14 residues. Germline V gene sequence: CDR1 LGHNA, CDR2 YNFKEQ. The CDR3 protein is CASRGQERVTEAFF. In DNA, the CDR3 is TGTGCCAGCAGGGGACAGGAGAGGGTGACTGAGGCTTTCTTT.

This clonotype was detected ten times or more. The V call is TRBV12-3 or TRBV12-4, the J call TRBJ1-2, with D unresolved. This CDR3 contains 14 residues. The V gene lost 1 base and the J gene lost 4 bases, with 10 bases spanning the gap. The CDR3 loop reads CASSLGSIPYGYTF. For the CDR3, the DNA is TGTGCCAGCAGTTTAGGGAGTATCCCCTATGGCTACACCTTC.

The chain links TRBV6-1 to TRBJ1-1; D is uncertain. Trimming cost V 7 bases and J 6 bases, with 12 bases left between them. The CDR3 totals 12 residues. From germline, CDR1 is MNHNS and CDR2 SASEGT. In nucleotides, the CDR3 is TGTGCCAGCAAGGGAGACCTGCCTGAAGCTTTCTTT. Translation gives CASKGDLPEAFF.

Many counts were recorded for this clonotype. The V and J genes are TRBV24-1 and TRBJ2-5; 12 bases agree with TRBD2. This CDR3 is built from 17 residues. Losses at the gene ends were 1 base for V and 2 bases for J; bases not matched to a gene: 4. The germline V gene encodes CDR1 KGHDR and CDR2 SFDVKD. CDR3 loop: CATSDLQLAGGQETQYF. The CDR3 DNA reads TGTGCCACCAGTGATTTACAACTAGCGGGAGGACAAGAGACCCAGTACTTC.

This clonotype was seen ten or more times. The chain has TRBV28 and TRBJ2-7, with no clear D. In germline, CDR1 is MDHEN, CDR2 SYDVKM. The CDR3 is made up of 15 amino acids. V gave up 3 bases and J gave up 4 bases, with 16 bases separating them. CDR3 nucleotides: TGTGCCAGCAGTTTCTTATTGGCTTCTGCGTACGAGCAGTACTTC. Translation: CASSFLLASAYEQYF.

Here the CDR3 reads CASSQDSLPDGYTF. The CDR3, as DNA: TGCGCCAGCAGCCAAGATTCCCTTCCCGATGGCTACACCTTC. The V call is TRBV4-1, the J call TRBJ1-2, with D unclear. The CDR3 has 14 residues. The ends were cut back, 0 bases at V and 6 bases at J, with 11 bases in the middle. CDR1 MGHRA and CDR2 YSYEKL come from the germline V gene.

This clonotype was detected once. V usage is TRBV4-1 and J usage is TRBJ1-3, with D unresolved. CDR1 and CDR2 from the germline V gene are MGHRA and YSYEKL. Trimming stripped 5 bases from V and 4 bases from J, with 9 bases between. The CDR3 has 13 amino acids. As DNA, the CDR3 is TGCGCCAGCAGCTTGTTTGAGGGAAACACCATATATTTT. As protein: CASSLFEGNTIYF.

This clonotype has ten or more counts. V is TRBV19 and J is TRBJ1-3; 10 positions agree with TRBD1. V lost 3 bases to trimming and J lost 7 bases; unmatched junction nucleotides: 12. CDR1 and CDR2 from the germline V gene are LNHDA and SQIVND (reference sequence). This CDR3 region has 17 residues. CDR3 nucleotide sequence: TGTGCCAGTAGTATCTTTCCGACGGACAGGGGGAAGAACACCATATATTTT. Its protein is CASSIFPTDRGKNTIYF.

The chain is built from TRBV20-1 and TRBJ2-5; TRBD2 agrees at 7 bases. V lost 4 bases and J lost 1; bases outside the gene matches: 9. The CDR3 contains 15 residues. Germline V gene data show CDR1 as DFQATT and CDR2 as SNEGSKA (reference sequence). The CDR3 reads CSATYSLAVQETQYF. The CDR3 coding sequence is TGCAGTGCTACTTACTCTCTAGCGGTCCAAGAGACCCAGTACTTC.

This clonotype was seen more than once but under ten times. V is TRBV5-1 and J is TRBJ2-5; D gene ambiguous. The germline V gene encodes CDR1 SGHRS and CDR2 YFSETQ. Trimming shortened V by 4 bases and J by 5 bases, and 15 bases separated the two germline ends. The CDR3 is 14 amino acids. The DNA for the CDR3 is TGCGCCAGCAGCCAAAAGGGTTTTAGGGAGACCCAGTACTTC. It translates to CASSQKGFRETQYF.

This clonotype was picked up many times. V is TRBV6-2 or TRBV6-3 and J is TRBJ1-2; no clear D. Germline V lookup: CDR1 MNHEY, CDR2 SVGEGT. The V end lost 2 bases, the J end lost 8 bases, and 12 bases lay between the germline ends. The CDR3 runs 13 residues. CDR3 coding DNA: TGTGCCAGCAGTTACATAAGGCCTGGAGGCTACACCTTC. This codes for CASSYIRPGGYTF.

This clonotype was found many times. CDR3 residues: CASSQGYSYEQYF. CDR3 sequence (DNA): TGTGCCTCGTCACAGGGGTACTCCTACGAGCAGTACTTC. The chain joins TRBV15 to TRBJ2-7; 7 nucleotides line up with TRBD1. Germline CDR1 LNHNV, CDR2 YYDKDF (reference sequence). V shed 11 bases and J 0 bases; nucleotides not matched to a gene: 7. CDR3 length: 13 residues. The full variable domain, its missing parts supplied by reference TRBV15 and TRBJ2-7, is DAMVIQNPRYQVTQFGKPVTLSCSQTLNHNVMYWYQQKSSQAPKLLFHYYDKDFNNEADTPDNFQSRRPNTSFCFLDIRSPGLGDTAMYLCASSQGYSYEQYFGPGTRLTVT.

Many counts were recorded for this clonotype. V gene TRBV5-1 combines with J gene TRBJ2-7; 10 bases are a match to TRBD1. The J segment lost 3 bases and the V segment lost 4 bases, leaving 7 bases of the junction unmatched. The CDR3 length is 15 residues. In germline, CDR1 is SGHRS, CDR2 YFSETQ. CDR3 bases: TGCGCCAGCAGCCGGGGAGGGACAGGGGTCTACGAGCAGTACTTC. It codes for CASSRGGTGVYEQYF.

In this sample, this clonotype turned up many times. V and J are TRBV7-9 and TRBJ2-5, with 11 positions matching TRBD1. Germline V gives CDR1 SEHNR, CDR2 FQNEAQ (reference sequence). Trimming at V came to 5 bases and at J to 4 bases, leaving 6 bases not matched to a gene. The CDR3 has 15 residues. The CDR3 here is CASSPRTGGAETQYF. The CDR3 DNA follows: TGTGCCAGCAGCCCTAGGACAGGGGGCGCAGAGACCCAGTACTTC.

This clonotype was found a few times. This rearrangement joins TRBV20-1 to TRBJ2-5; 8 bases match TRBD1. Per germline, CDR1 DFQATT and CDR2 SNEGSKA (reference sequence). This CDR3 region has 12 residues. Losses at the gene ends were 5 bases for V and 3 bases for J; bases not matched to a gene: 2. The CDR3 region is CSAWTGKETQYF. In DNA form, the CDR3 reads TGCAGTGCTTGGACAGGGAAAGAGACCCAGTACTTC.

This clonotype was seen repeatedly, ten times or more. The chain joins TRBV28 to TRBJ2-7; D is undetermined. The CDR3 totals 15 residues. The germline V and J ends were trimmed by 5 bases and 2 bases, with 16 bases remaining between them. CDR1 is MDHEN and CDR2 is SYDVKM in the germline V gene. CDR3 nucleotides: TGTGCCAGCAGTACACTACATCGCGGAACCTACGAGCAGTACTTC. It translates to CASSTLHRGTYEQYF.

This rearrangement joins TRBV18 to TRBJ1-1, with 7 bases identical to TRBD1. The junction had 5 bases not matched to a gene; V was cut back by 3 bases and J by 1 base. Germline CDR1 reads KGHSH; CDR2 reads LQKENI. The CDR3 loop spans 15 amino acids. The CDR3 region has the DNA TGTGCCAGCTCACCCCGGGACAGAAGGAACACTGAAGCTTTCTTT. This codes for CASSPRDRRNTEAFF.

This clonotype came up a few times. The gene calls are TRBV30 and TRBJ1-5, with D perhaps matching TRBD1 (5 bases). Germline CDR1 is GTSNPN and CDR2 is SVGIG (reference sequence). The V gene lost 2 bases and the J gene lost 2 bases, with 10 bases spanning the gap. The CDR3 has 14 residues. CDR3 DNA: TGTGCCTGGAGTTCAGGGTTTGGCAATCAGCCCCAGCATTTT. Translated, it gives CAWSSGFGNQPQHF.

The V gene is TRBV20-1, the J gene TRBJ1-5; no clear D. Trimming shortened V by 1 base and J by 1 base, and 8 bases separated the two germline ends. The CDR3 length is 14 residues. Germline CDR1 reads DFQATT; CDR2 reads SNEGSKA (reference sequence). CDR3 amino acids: CSARGPWSNQPQHF. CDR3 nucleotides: TGCAGTGCTAGAGGACCGTGGAGCAATCAGCCCCAGCATTTT.

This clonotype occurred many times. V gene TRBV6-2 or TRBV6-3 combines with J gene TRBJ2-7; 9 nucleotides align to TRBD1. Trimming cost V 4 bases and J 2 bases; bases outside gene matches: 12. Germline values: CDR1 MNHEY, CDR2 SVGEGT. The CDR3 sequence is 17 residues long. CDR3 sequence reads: CASSFLVGQGTTYEQYF. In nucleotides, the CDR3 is TGTGCCAGCAGTTTTCTAGTCGGACAGGGGACTACCTACGAGCAGTACTTC.

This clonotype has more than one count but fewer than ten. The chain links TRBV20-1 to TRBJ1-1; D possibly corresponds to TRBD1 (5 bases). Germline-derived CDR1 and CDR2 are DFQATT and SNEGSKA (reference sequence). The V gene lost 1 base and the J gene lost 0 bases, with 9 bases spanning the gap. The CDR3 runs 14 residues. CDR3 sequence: CSARGGSLNTEAFF. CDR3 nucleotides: TGCAGTGCTAGAGGGGGCAGCTTGAACACTGAAGCTTTCTTT.